These 7 T cell receptor beta chains came from one sample sequenced in a study of T cells in tuberculosis. Only in-frame clones appear in the TCRdb table, and some are missing; sequencing was by immunoSEQ multiplex PCR. Among around 25,000 clones listed, approximately 90% were seen once. Sequenced sample: PBMCs. Every receptor here comes from a donor aged 10-29 years with latent tuberculosis or without tuberculosis infection. Some clones in this sample may be carry-over from other donors' samples.

This clone was seen a single time. The gene calls are TRBV5-4 and TRBJ2-7; TRBD1 matches 11 bases. CDR1 is SGHNT and CDR2 is YYREEE in the germline V gene (reference sequence). This CDR3 is 18 amino acids long. Germline trimming cut 0 bases from V and 7 bases from J; bases unmatched to any gene: 15. The CDR3 sequence is CASSLERTGGLKPYEQYF. The CDR3 DNA is TGTGCCAGCAGCTTGGAAAGGACAGGGGGCCTTAAACCTTATGAGCAGTACTTC.

This clone came up once. This chain joins TRBV4-2 and TRBJ1-5; 7 bases line up with TRBD1. Germline values: CDR1 LGHNA, CDR2 YNFKEQ. CDR3 length: 16 residues. V lost 1 base to trimming and J lost 1 base; unmatched junction nucleotides: 4. CDR3 nucleotide sequence: TGTGCCAGCAGCCAAGCGGGACAGCTAAGCAATCAGCCCCAGCATTTT. It yields the protein CASSQAGQLSNQPQHF.

This sequence joins TRBV5-1 and TRBJ2-1; D is undetermined. The CDR3 consists of 16 residues. V lost 0 bases, J lost 4 bases, and 14 bases lay in between. Germline V CDR1 and CDR2: SGHRS, YFSETQ. CDR3: CASSLVSPIRYNEQFF. For the CDR3, the DNA is TGCGCCAGCAGCTTGGTGAGTCCAATACGTTACAATGAGCAGTTCTTC.

The CDR3 reads CASNTGRGTDTQYF. The CDR3 nucleotides read TGTGCCAGCAACACAGGGAGGGGCACAGATACGCAGTATTTT. The chain has TRBV6-6 and TRBJ2-3, with D possibly being TRBD2 (7 bases). With 7 bases removed from V and 1 base from J, the gap between germline ends came to 12 bases. This CDR3 contains 14 residues. The V gene's germline CDR1 is MNHNY and CDR2 SVGAGI (reference sequence).

The rearrangement links TRBV6-1 to TRBJ2-7; possibly TRBD1 for D (6 bases). Germline V gives CDR1 MNHNS, CDR2 SASEGT. With 3 bases removed from V and 6 bases from J, the gap between germline ends came to 12 bases. The CDR3 runs to 13 residues. This chain's CDR3 is CASSDWGPSEQYF. In DNA, the CDR3 is TGTGCCAGCAGTGACTGGGGGCCTAGCGAGCAGTACTTC.

This rearrangement joins TRBV19 to TRBJ1-1; D remains unclear. Trimming took off 7 bases at V and 0 bases at J, with 9 bases between the two ends. This CDR3 region has 13 residues. CDR1 and CDR2 from the germline V gene are LNHDA and SQIVND (reference sequence). CDR3 residues: CASKEAMNTEAFF. In nucleotides, the CDR3 is TGTGCCAGTAAGGAGGCTATGAACACTGAAGCTTTCTTT.

The gene calls are TRBV5-1 and TRBJ2-7; weak D call: TRBD1 (5 bases). The V end lost 0 bases, the J end lost 5 bases, and 9 bases lay between the germline ends. In germline, CDR1 is SGHRS, CDR2 YFSETQ. The CDR3 is 13 residues long. The CDR3 nucleotides are TGCGCCAGCAGCTTGGACGACAGTAACGAGCAGTACTTC. It specifies CASSLDDSNEQYF.